The present T cell receptor beta chain was sequenced within a study of T-cell memory formation after mild COVID-19. Study results and limitations: There was a balanced CD4/CD8 profile in clones contracting day 15 to 85, and later expanders leaned CD4+. CD4+ contracting clones lay mainly in CM and EM, CD8+ ones in EMRA.

TCRdb re-called the 5' RACE reads through MiXCR, storing one row per CDR3 protein. The top ten hold about 12% of the sample, which has about 340,000 distinct CDR3 sequences, around 21% seen once. The length of the CDR3 is 18 residues. The trim removed 5 bases at V and 4 bases at J, leaving 16 bases unmatched. Germline values: CDR1 SEHNR, CDR2 FQNEAQ (reference sequence). This clonotype was counted a few times. What it binds is unknown. The material sequenced was PBMCs or a T cell subset sorted from them (not recorded which). The rearrangement uses TRBV7-9 and TRBJ2-5, with TRBD1 matching 10 bases. This sequence originates from an adult woman who had mild COVID-19 (a few samples of this study predate the infection). Cell type and time point are not known. The CDR3 sequence is CASSGATGTGDFRETQYF. Written as DNA, the CDR3 is TGTGCCAGCAGCGGAGCAACCGGGACAGGGGATTTTAGAGAGACCCAGTACTTC.